Listed below are T cell receptor beta chains from one sample, sequenced in a study of blood T cell repertoires in COVID-19. Profiled with immunoSEQ multiplex PCR; TCRdb holds only in-frame clones, not every one. The sample records about 66,000 clones, about 80% being singletons. Sequences were obtained from peripheral blood. The receptors derive from a human donor in a cohort sampled during active COVID-19. Both conserved end residues are part of each CDR3. The order of the fields is V gene, J gene, D gene, clone size, CDR3 protein, CDR3 DNA. The D gene is left open where the match is weak. Size tells how often a clone was seen (once, few, many) or the class of an expanded clone, and some rows leave it out.

V: TRBV4-3
J: TRBJ2-3
D: TRBD2
size: .
CDR3: CASSQDRLAEGLDTQYF
DNA: TGCGCCAGCAGCCAAGATAGGCTAGCGGAAGGGCTTGATACGCAGTATTTT

V: TRBV10-3
J: TRBJ2-2
D: TRBD1
size: .
CDR3: CAISESGQGRNTGELFF
DNA: TGTGCCATCAGTGAGTCGGGACAGGGGAGGAACACCGGGGAGCTGTTTTTT

V: TRBV5-1
J: TRBJ1-1
D: .
size: .
CDR3: CASSTAGPMDTEAFF
DNA: TGCGCCAGCAGCACGGCGGGACCGATGGACACTGAAGCTTTCTTT

V: TRBV19
J: TRBJ2-3
D: TRBD1
size: .
CDR3: CASSIRQGARDTQYF
DNA: TGTGCCAGTAGTATAAGGCAGGGGGCAAGGGATACGCAGTATTTT

V: TRBV18
J: TRBJ1-1
D: .
size: .
CDR3: CASSPPLNGKNTEAFF
DNA: TGTGCCAGCTCACCACCCCTCAACGGGAAGAACACTGAAGCTTTCTTT

V: TRBV9
J: TRBJ2-5
D: TRBD2
size: once
CDR3: CASSVGGRAPETQYF
DNA: TGTGCCAGCAGCGTAGGCGGGAGGGCCCCCGAGACCCAGTACTTC

V: TRBV24-1
J: TRBJ2-1
D: .
size: .
CDR3: CATSEPDSSSYNEQFF
DNA: TGTGCCACCAGTGAACCAGACAGCAGCTCCTACAATGAGCAGTTCTTC

V: TRBV7-8
J: TRBJ1-6
D: .
size: few
CDR3: CASSLAGARSPLHF
DNA: TGTGCCAGCAGCTTAGCAGGGGCCAGGTCACCCCTCCACTTT

V: TRBV20-1
J: TRBJ2-7
D: .
size: few
CDR3: CSASEREQYF
DNA: TGCAGTGCGAGCGAGCGCGAGCAGTACTTC

V: TRBV7-8
J: TRBJ2-6
D: TRBD2
size: few
CDR3: CASSSPGLAGSLTF
DNA: TGTGCCAGCAGCTCACCCGGGCTAGCGGGATCCCTGACTTTC

V: TRBV28
J: TRBJ1-2
D: .
size: .
CDR3: CASATFGYGYTF
DNA: TGTGCCAGCGCTACCTTTGGCTATGGCTACACCTTC

V: TRBV6-2/TRBV6-3
J: TRBJ2-3
D: TRBD2
size: few
CDR3: CASSSPYALGGADTQYF
DNA: TGTGCCAGCAGTTCCCCCTACGCCCTCGGGGGGGCAGATACGCAGTATTTT

V: TRBV3-1/TRBV3-2
J: TRBJ2-5
D: .
size: .
CDR3: CASSFRGTRETQYF
DNA: TGTGCCAGCAGCTTTCGGGGTACGAGGGAGACCCAGTACTTC

V: TRBV7-9
J: TRBJ2-7
D: TRBD2
size: .
CDR3: CASSLVARASGTYEQYF
DNA: TGTGCCAGCAGCTTAGTAGCTAGGGCTAGCGGAACCTACGAGCAGTACTTC

V: TRBV5-1
J: TRBJ2-7
D: TRBD1
size: .
CDR3: CASSSGQGFNEQYF
DNA: TGCGCCAGCAGCTCGGGACAGGGGTTCAACGAGCAGTACTTC

V: TRBV7-2
J: TRBJ1-3
D: TRBD1
size: .
CDR3: CASSDRRQGPIYF
DNA: TGTGCCAGCAGCGACCGCAGACAGGGGCCCATATATTTT

V: TRBV5-6
J: TRBJ2-7
D: .
size: few
CDR3: CASSYGPSGEQYF
DNA: TGTGCCAGCAGCTACGGGCCCTCGGGGGAGCAGTACTTC

V: TRBV27
J: TRBJ1-3
D: .
size: .
CDR3: CASSLRGSGNTIYF
DNA: TGTGCCAGCAGTTTACGAGGCTCTGGAAACACCATATATTTT

V: TRBV19
J: TRBJ2-5
D: TRBD2
size: .
CDR3: CASSISSGRETQYF
DNA: TGTGCCAGTAGTATATCTAGCGGGAGAGAGACCCAGTACTTC

V: TRBV18
J: TRBJ1-5
D: TRBD1
size: .
CDR3: CASSPGTGSGQPQHF
DNA: TGTGCCAGCTCACCCGGGACAGGGAGTGGGCAGCCCCAGCATTTT

V: TRBV28
J: TRBJ2-7
D: .
size: few
CDR3: CASSLQSSYEQYF
DNA: TGTGCCAGCAGTTTACAGTCTTCCTACGAGCAGTACTTC

V: TRBV6-5
J: TRBJ2-1
D: .
size: .
CDR3: CASSYSYGYNEQFF
DNA: TGTGCCAGCAGTTACTCATACGGGTACAATGAGCAGTTCTTC

V: TRBV30
J: TRBJ2-7
D: .
size: .
CDR3: CAWSGQYEQYF
DNA: TGTGCCTGGAGTGGGCAGTACGAGCAGTACTTC

V: TRBV28
J: TRBJ1-5
D: .
size: .
CDR3: CASSLGGEGGNQPQHF
DNA: TGTGCCAGCAGTTTAGGAGGGGAGGGGGGCAATCAGCCCCAGCATTTT

V: TRBV15
J: TRBJ1-2
D: .
size: .
CDR3: CATSREEYGYTF
DNA: TGTGCCACCAGCAGAGAGGAGTATGGCTACACCTTC

V: TRBV7-7
J: TRBJ1-6
D: TRBD1
size: once
CDR3: CASPDPPLWDSHSPLHF
DNA: TGTGCTAGCCCCGACCCCCCTCTTTGGGACAGTCATTCACCCCTCCACTTT

V: TRBV7-2
J: TRBJ2-1
D: TRBD2
size: .
CDR3: CASSARLAGSSGEQFF
DNA: TGTGCCAGCAGCGCGAGACTAGCGGGAAGCTCCGGTGAGCAGTTCTTC

V: TRBV19
J: TRBJ2-7
D: TRBD1
size: .
CDR3: CASSIAPDRATYEQYF
DNA: TGTGCCAGTAGTATTGCCCCTGACAGGGCCACCTACGAGCAGTACTTC

V: TRBV27
J: TRBJ1-6
D: .
size: .
CDR3: CASSFGDSPLHF
DNA: TGTGCCAGCAGTTTCGGAGATTCACCCCTCCACTTT

V: TRBV7-9
J: TRBJ1-3
D: .
size: .
CDR3: CASTQRVVRDYSGNTIYF
DNA: TGTGCCAGCACCCAAAGGGTCGTACGGGATTACTCTGGAAACACCATATATTTT

V: TRBV30
J: TRBJ2-2
D: TRBD2
size: once
CDR3: CAWAAGVFGTGELFF
DNA: TGTGCCTGGGCAGCGGGAGTCTTTGGCACCGGGGAGCTGTTTTTT

V: TRBV30
J: TRBJ1-2
D: .
size: .
CDR3: CAWSYRISDYGYTF
DNA: TGTGCCTGGAGTTACAGGATTTCGGACTATGGCTACACCTTC

V: TRBV28
J: TRBJ1-1
D: .
size: .
CDR3: CASSLEQAKAFF
DNA: TGTGCCAGCAGTTTAGAGCAGGCCAAAGCTTTCTTT

V: TRBV19
J: TRBJ2-7
D: TRBD1
size: .
CDR3: CASSSRDRGYEQYF
DNA: TGTGCCAGTAGTAGCCGGGACAGGGGCTACGAGCAGTACTTC

V: TRBV6-5
J: TRBJ2-7
D: .
size: .
CDR3: CASSYSRTANSKQYF
DNA: TGTGCCAGCAGTTACTCGAGGACAGCAAATAGCAAGCAGTACTTC

V: TRBV11-3
J: TRBJ2-1
D: .
size: .
CDR3: CASSPEDRDEQFF
DNA: TGTGCCAGCAGCCCGGAGGACCGTGATGAGCAGTTCTTC

V: TRBV7-2
J: TRBJ2-7
D: TRBD2
size: .
CDR3: CASSFPGTNTYEQYF
DNA: TGTGCCAGCAGCTTTCCCGGGACTAACACCTACGAGCAGTACTTC

V: TRBV2
J: TRBJ1-6
D: TRBD1
size: .
CDR3: CASSPGQGGGSPLHF
DNA: TGTGCCAGCAGTCCAGGACAGGGGGGAGGATCACCCCTCCACTTT

V: TRBV30
J: TRBJ1-2
D: TRBD1
size: .
CDR3: CAWSVLRTGYGYTF
DNA: TGTGCCTGGAGTGTTCTACGGACAGGGTATGGCTACACCTTC

V: TRBV27
J: TRBJ1-2
D: .
size: .
CDR3: CASSPPDSIYGYTF
DNA: TGTGCCAGCAGTCCGCCGGACAGCATCTATGGCTACACCTTC

V: TRBV24-1
J: TRBJ2-7
D: .
size: .
CDR3: CATSPPNTRYF
DNA: TGTGCCACCAGTCCCCCGAACACCCGGTACTTC

V: TRBV30
J: TRBJ1-2
D: TRBD1
size: .
CDR3: CAWSYRGAIYGYTF
DNA: TGTGCCTGGAGTTACAGGGGCGCAATCTATGGCTACACCTTC

V: TRBV6-5
J: TRBJ2-2
D: .
size: .
CDR3: CASSPRSGYTGELFF
DNA: TGTGCCAGCAGCCCCCGTAGCGGTTACACCGGGGAGCTGTTTTTT

V: TRBV6-5
J: TRBJ2-5
D: .
size: .
CDR3: CASRSRGRETQYF
DNA: TGTGCCAGCAGATCCAGGGGTCGGGAGACCCAGTACTTC

V: TRBV9
J: TRBJ2-3
D: .
size: .
CDR3: CASSEALSGYTQYF
DNA: TGTGCCAGCAGCGAAGCCCTCTCCGGGTATACGCAGTATTTT

V: TRBV7-2
J: TRBJ2-7
D: TRBD2
size: few
CDR3: CASSLRSALAGGYEQYF
DNA: TGTGCCAGCAGCTTGAGGTCGGCTTTAGCGGGAGGTTACGAGCAGTACTTC

V: TRBV28
J: TRBJ1-6
D: TRBD1
size: .
CDR3: CASSPSGTGYNSPLHF
DNA: TGTGCCAGCAGTCCCTCCGGGACAGGTTATAATTCACCCCTCCACTTT